A selection of T cell receptor beta chains follows, all from one sample in a study of response to subunit inactivated influenza vaccine. TCRdb independently ran MiXCR on the RT-PCR reads; one entry per CDR3 protein. The sample carries about 540,000 distinct CDR3 sequences, roughly 25% recorded once. The same sample was also used in a study of T cells expressing NK-cell markers.

Here the sequenced sample was CD4+ T cells sorted from PBMCs, taken 11 to 12 days after vaccination. Receptors were obtained from a middle-aged man who received an inactivated influenza vaccine. Both conserved end residues are part of each CDR3. D genes are given only for firm matches. Some rows have no size entry. The others give once, few or many, or a class for an expanded clone.

d_call: .
j_call: TRBJ2-1
clone_size: .
cdr3_length: 13
v_call: TRBV24-1
cdr3_nt: TGTGCCACCAGGGAGGGGGGGAAAGGTTTTCAGTTCTTC
cdr3_aa: CATREGGKGFQFF

d_call: .
j_call: TRBJ2-1
clone_size: .
cdr3_length: 14
v_call: TRBV7-6
cdr3_nt: TGTGCCAGCAGCCAAGGGGGTTACTACAATGAGCAGTTCTTC
cdr3_aa: CASSQGGYYNEQFF

d_call: .
j_call: TRBJ2-1
clone_size: few
cdr3_length: 13
v_call: TRBV6-5
cdr3_nt: TGTGCCAGCAGCTCCCCGAGGGCGGCTGAGCAGTTCTTC
cdr3_aa: CASSSPRAAEQFF

d_call: .
j_call: TRBJ2-3
clone_size: few
cdr3_length: 19
v_call: TRBV15
cdr3_nt: TGTGCCACCGTGAGAGAAACAGGGCTGGCCGGGGGCCTCACAGATACGCAGTATTTT
cdr3_aa: CATVRETGLAGGLTDTQYF

d_call: .
j_call: TRBJ1-1
clone_size: few
cdr3_length: 11
v_call: TRBV12-3/TRBV12-4
cdr3_nt: TGTGCCAGCAGTTCTCCCCCGATGACTTTCTTT
cdr3_aa: CASSSPPMTFF

d_call: .
j_call: TRBJ1-3
clone_size: many
cdr3_length: 14
v_call: TRBV7-2
cdr3_nt: TGTGCCAGCAGTCGCCCGGGCTCTGGAAACACCATATATTTT
cdr3_aa: CASSRPGSGNTIYF

d_call: .
j_call: TRBJ2-7
clone_size: .
cdr3_length: 12
v_call: TRBV6-2/TRBV6-3
cdr3_nt: TGTGCCAGCAGTGTAGGGAGGAACGAGCAGTACTTC
cdr3_aa: CASSVGRNEQYF

d_call: .
j_call: TRBJ1-1
clone_size: many
cdr3_length: 15
v_call: TRBV27
cdr3_nt: TGTGCCAGCAGTTTAAACGGCCCGACGAACACTGAAGCTTTCTTT
cdr3_aa: CASSLNGPTNTEAFF

d_call: .
j_call: TRBJ2-1
clone_size: few
cdr3_length: 13
v_call: TRBV12-3/TRBV12-4
cdr3_nt: TGTGCCAGCAGTTTTACCCAACGCGGTGAGCAGTTCTTC
cdr3_aa: CASSFTQRGEQFF

d_call: .
j_call: TRBJ2-2
clone_size: few
cdr3_length: 14
v_call: TRBV3-1
cdr3_nt: TGTGCCAGCAGCCAACAGAGTCTGGCCGGGGAGCTGTTTTTT
cdr3_aa: CASSQQSLAGELFF

d_call: TRBD1
j_call: TRBJ1-1
clone_size: .
cdr3_length: 15
v_call: TRBV6-2/TRBV6-3
cdr3_nt: TGTGCCAGCAGACCGGGACAGGGTCTGGACACTGAAGCTTTCTTT
cdr3_aa: CASRPGQGLDTEAFF

d_call: TRBD2
j_call: TRBJ2-3
clone_size: few
cdr3_length: 17
v_call: TRBV9
cdr3_nt: TGTGCCGCCGATAAGTGGGTCTCAGCGGGGTACACAGATACGCAGTATTTT
cdr3_aa: CAADKWVSAGYTDTQYF

d_call: .
j_call: TRBJ1-4
clone_size: .
cdr3_length: 13
v_call: TRBV5-6
cdr3_nt: TGTGCCAGCAGCTTGTTCCCTAATGAAAAACTGTTTTTT
cdr3_aa: CASSLFPNEKLFF